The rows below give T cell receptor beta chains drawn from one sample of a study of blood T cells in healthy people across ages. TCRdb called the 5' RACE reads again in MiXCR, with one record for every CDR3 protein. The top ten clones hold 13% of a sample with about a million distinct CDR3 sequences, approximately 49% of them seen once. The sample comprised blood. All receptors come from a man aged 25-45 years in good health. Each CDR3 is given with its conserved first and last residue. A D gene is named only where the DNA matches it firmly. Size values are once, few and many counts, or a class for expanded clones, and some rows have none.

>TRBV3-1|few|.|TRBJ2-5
CASSQSITGGPSQETQYF
TGTGCCAGCAGCCAAAGTATAACGGGGGGCCCAAGCCAAGAGACCCAGTACTTC
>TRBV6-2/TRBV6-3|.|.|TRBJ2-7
CASRKLLDTYNEQYF
TGTGCCAGCAGAAAATTACTAGATACCTACAATGAGCAGTACTTC
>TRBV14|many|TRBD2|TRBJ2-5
CASSQYASGAPQETQYF
TGTGCCAGCAGCCAATACGCTAGCGGGGCGCCTCAAGAGACCCAGTACTTC
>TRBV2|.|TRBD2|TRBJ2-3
CASSSAGVGTDTQYF
TGTGCCAGCAGTTCAGCGGGGGTCGGGACAGATACGCAGTATTTT
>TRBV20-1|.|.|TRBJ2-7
CSARDPSLRYEQYF
TGCAGTGCTAGAGATCCATCCCTTAGGTACGAGCAGTACTTC
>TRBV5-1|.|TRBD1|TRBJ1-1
CASSFSGTGDFNTEAFF
TGCGCCAGCAGCTTTTCCGGGACAGGGGACTTTAACACTGAAGCTTTCTTT
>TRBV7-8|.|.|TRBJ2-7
CASSPGGVALEQYF
TGTGCCAGCAGCCCCGGGGGTGTAGCACTCGAGCAGTACTTC
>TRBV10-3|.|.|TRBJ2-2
CAISEEGRELFF
TGTGCCATCAGTGAGGAGGGCCGGGAGCTGTTTTTT
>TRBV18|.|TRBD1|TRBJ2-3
CASSPPTGGTDTQYF
TGTGCCAGCTCACCGCCGACAGGGGGCACAGATACGCAGTATTTT
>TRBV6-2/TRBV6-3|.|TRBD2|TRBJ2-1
CASSYLGLALDEQFF
TGTGCCAGCAGTTACCTGGGACTAGCGCTCGATGAGCAGTTCTTC
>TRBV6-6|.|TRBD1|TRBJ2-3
CASSYSTGIDTQYF
TGTGCCAGCAGTTACTCGACAGGGATTGATACGCAGTATTTT
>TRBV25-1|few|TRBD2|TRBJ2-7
CASSDTSGSYEQYF
TGTGCCAGCAGTGATACTAGCGGTTCCTACGAGCAGTACTTC
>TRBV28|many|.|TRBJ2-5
CAGILGLGTQYF
TGTGCAGGAATACTCGGACTCGGGACCCAGTACTTC
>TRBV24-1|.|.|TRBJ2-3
CATSDRAGLGDTQYF
TGTGCCACCAGTGATAGGGCAGGACTCGGGGATACGCAGTATTTT
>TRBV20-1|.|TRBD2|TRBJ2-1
CSARVEASGGYSEQFF
TGCAGTGCTAGAGTGGAGGCAAGCGGGGGGTACTCTGAGCAGTTCTTC
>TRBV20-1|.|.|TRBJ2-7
CSARVQAKPGEQYF
TGCAGTGCTAGGGTCCAGGCCAAGCCGGGCGAGCAGTACTTC
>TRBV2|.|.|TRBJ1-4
CASMRGENEKLFF
TGTGCCAGCATGCGAGGAGAAAATGAAAAACTGTTTTTT
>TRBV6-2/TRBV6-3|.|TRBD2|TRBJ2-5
CASRPLAGVGETQYF
TGTGCCAGCAGGCCGCTAGCGGGGGTGGGGGAGACCCAGTACTTC
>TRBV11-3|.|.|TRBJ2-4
CASSFYSGATAKNIQYF
TGTGCCAGCAGCTTCTATAGTGGGGCGACAGCCAAAAACATTCAGTACTTC
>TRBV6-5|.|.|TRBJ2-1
CASSAFSSSYNEQFF
TGTGCCAGCAGTGCCTTCTCGAGCTCCTACAATGAGCAGTTCTTC
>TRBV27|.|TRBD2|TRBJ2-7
CASSFSAGASYEQYF
TGTGCCAGCAGTTTTTCAGCGGGGGCGTCCTACGAGCAGTACTTC
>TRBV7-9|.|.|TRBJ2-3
CASSPSELTDTQYF
TGTGCCAGCAGCCCCAGCGAGCTCACAGATACGCAGTATTTT
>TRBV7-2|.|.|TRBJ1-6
CASRPDVGGLHF
TGTGCCAGCAGGCCAGATGTCGGGGGACTCCACTTT
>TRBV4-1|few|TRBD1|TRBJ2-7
CASSQGQGDTYEQYF
TGCGCCAGCAGCCAAGGGCAGGGGGATACCTACGAGCAGTACTTC
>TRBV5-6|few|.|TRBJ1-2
CASSSVWGESYGYTF
TGTGCCAGCAGCTCCGTTTGGGGGGAGTCCTATGGCTACACCTTC